The rows below give T cell receptor beta chains drawn from one sample of a study of breast tumors, draining lymph nodes, adjacent tissues. A single record per CDR3 protein comes from TCRdb applying MiXCR to the multiplex PCR reads. The sample includes 12,000 or so distinct CDR3 sequences, around 34% of them seen just once. Sequencing used breast tumor tissue. The receptors here all came from a female donor with breast cancer. Some clones in this sample may be carry-over from other donors' samples. Each CDR3 is given with its conserved first and last residue. A D gene is named only where the DNA matches it firmly. Clone size is shown for a subset of rows, as once, few, many or a class of expanded clone.

v_gene	d_gene	len	abundance	j_gene	CDR3aa	CDR3nt
TRBV18	TRBD1	15	-	TRBJ2-3	CASSPWTGSADTQYF	TGTGCCAGCTCACCTTGGACAGGGAGCGCAGATACGCAGTATTTT
TRBV7-2	TRBD2	16	-	TRBJ2-1	CASSRTSGSSYNEQFF	TGTGCCAGCAGCAGGACTAGCGGGAGCTCCTACAATGAGCAGTTCTTC
TRBV7-9	TRBD2	17	many	TRBJ2-1	CASSLGSGGGAYNEQFF	TGTGCCAGCAGCTTAGGATCTGGCGGGGGGGCCTACAATGAGCAGTTCTTC
TRBV19	TRBD2	19	many	TRBJ2-3	CASSILAGGLLVGTDTQYF	TGTGCCAGTAGTATATTAGCGGGGGGCTTGCTTGTTGGCACAGATACGCAGTATTTT
TRBV24-1	TRBD1	17	-	TRBJ2-1	CATSVGQGASENLEQFF	TGTGCCACCAGTGTCGGACAGGGGGCTTCCGAGAATTTGGAGCAGTTCTTC
TRBV4-1	TRBD1	17	medium-sized	TRBJ1-2	CASSQRQGALANYGYTF	TGCGCCAGCAGCCAACGACAGGGGGCCCTTGCTAACTATGGCTACACCTTC
TRBV27	-	14	many	TRBJ1-2	CASSLGGHSSGYTF	TGTGCCAGCAGTTTGGGGGGACATTCGTCCGGCTACACCTTC
TRBV5-1	-	12	medium-sized	TRBJ2-5	CASSLDQETQYF	TGCGCCAGCAGCTTGGATCAAGAGACCCAGTACTTC
TRBV20-1	TRBD2	13	medium-sized	TRBJ2-1	CSARGLAGHEQFF	TGCAGTGCTAGAGGACTAGCGGGGCATGAGCAGTTCTTC
TRBV20-1	TRBD1	13	-	TRBJ1-6	CSARTGDNSPLHF	TGCAGTGCCCGAACAGGGGATAATTCACCCCTCCACTTT
TRBV7-8	-	17	large	TRBJ1-4	CASSPYRVRTTNEKLFF	TGTGCCAGCAGCCCCTACAGGGTGAGGACAACTAATGAAAAACTGTTTTTT
TRBV28	-	14	many	TRBJ2-5	CASSLNVGSETQYF	TGTGCCAGCAGTTTAAATGTGGGTTCAGAGACCCAGTACTTC
TRBV12-3/TRBV12-4	TRBD1	13	many	TRBJ1-6	CASSLSDRGSLHF	TGTGCCAGCAGTCTGAGCGACAGGGGATCCCTCCACTTT
TRBV6-1	TRBD1	15	many	TRBJ2-7	CASSEEGQGAYEQYF	TGTGCCAGCAGTGAAGAGGGACAGGGGGCCTACGAGCAGTACTTC
TRBV2	TRBD2	17	-	TRBJ2-1	CASASGRAFGSYNEQFF	TGTGCCAGCGCCAGCGGGAGGGCCTTTGGCTCCTACAATGAGCAGTTCTTC
TRBV6-5	-	14	-	TRBJ1-1	CASSSDRRASEAFF	TGTGCCAGCAGCTCGGACAGACGGGCTTCTGAAGCTTTCTTT
TRBV12-3/TRBV12-4	-	11	many	TRBJ1-2	CASRLYYGYTF	TGTGCCAGCAGACTTTACTATGGCTACACCTTC
TRBV12-3/TRBV12-4	TRBD2	15	many	TRBJ2-2	CASSLTSGNTGELFF	TGTGCCAGCAGTTTAACTAGCGGGAACACCGGGGAGCTGTTTTTT
TRBV20-1	TRBD2	16	-	TRBJ2-1	CSAYQTSGGEYNEQFF	TGCAGTGCCTATCAGACTAGCGGGGGGGAATACAATGAGCAGTTCTTC
TRBV11-3	-	16	-	TRBJ2-5	CASSLGTTRGVETQYF	TGTGCCAGCAGCTTAGGGACGACGCGCGGGGTGGAGACCCAGTACTTC
TRBV20-1	-	11	-	TRBJ2-1	CSAGSRNELFF	TGCAGTGCTGGAAGCCGCAATGAGCTGTTCTTC
TRBV15	-	15	many	TRBJ2-2	CATSRAHTGSGELFF	TGTGCCACCAGCAGAGCTCATACAGGGTCCGGGGAGCTGTTTTTT
TRBV5-1	-	15	-	TRBJ2-6	CASSDTGVGANVLTF	TGCGCCAGCAGCGACACAGGAGTTGGGGCCAACGTCCTGACTTTC
TRBV7-8	TRBD2	15	few	TRBJ2-3	CASSGTSGSGSTQYF	TGTGCCAGCAGCGGGACTAGCGGGAGTGGTTCTACGCAGTATTTT
TRBV10-3	-	11	-	TRBJ1-2	CATLSPYGYTF	TGTGCCACCTTGAGCCCTTATGGCTACACCTTC
TRBV4-2	TRBD1	14	medium-sized	TRBJ2-7	CASSPGQGGGEQYF	TGTGCCAGCAGCCCGGGACAGGGAGGAGGCGAGCAGTACTTC
TRBV6-5	-	16	many	TRBJ1-2	CASSYSGATSNYGYTF	TGTGCCAGCAGTTACTCCGGGGCCACTTCTAACTATGGCTACACCTTC
TRBV7-2	TRBD2	18	-	TRBJ2-7	CASSLQGLAGASTYEQYF	TGTGCCAGCAGCTTGCAGGGACTAGCGGGAGCTTCTACCTACGAGCAGTACTTC
TRBV27	TRBD2	14	-	TRBJ2-3	CAGSLAGLLDTQYF	TGTGCCGGCAGCCTAGCGGGATTACTAGATACGCAGTATTTT
TRBV25-1	-	15	medium-sized	TRBJ2-3	CASSESPPRTDTQYF	TGTGCCAGCAGTGAATCCCCCCCCCGCACAGATACGCAGTATTTT
TRBV5-6	-	16	many	TRBJ1-2	CASSSLERMFNYGYTF	TGTGCCAGCAGCTCCCTTGAGAGAATGTTCAACTATGGCTACACCTTC
TRBV3-1	-	13	many	TRBJ2-3	CASSQDRVDTQYF	TGTGCCAGCAGCCAAGATCGAGTGGATACGCAGTATTTT
TRBV15	-	11	many	TRBJ1-4	CATTGGEKLFF	TGTGCCACCACGGGGGGTGAAAAACTGTTTTTT
TRBV25-1	-	13	many	TRBJ2-1	CASSESQYNEQFF	TGTGCCAGCAGTGAATCACAATACAATGAGCAGTTCTTC
TRBV6-5	-	12	medium-sized	TRBJ2-7	CASSFNGHEQYF	TGTGCCAGCAGTTTTAACGGGCACGAGCAGTACTTC
TRBV20-1	-	14	-	TRBJ2-5	CSASLLGAGETQYF	TGCAGTGCTAGTCTCTTAGGGGCAGGAGAGACCCAGTACTTC
TRBV7-9	-	14	many	TRBJ2-5	CASSFGTQGETQYF	TGTGCCAGCAGCTTCGGGACCCAGGGAGAGACCCAGTACTTC
TRBV6-1	TRBD1	16	few	TRBJ2-1	CASSEAVGGAGNEQLF	TGTGCCAGCAGTGAAGCGGTAGGGGGCGCCGGCAATGAGCAGCTCTTC
TRBV7-8	TRBD1	14	many	TRBJ1-4	CASSSTGLGEKLFF	TGTGCCAGCAGCTCGACAGGGTTGGGTGAAAAACTGTTTTTT